This T cell receptor beta chain was recorded in a study of tissue T cells after allogeneic stem cell transplantation. Broader study findings: Across patients, clones rarely overlapped, yet motif clusters were shared tissue-specifically. The study did not identify alloreactive or antigen-specific tissue TCRs, and some clones might be persisting host cells. Limitations included a small, clinically heterogeneous cohort and limited sampling depth.

Concerning this clone itself: Antigen: not known.

Repertoires were generated with immunoSEQ multiplex PCR, while TCRdb's copy carries only in-frame clones and drops some. The profile shows approximately 5,000 clones, nearly 70% of them singletons. The CDR3 has 18 residues. Trimming cost V 3 bases and J 4 bases; bases outside gene matches: 10. CDR1 is KGHDR and CDR2 is SFDVKD in the germline V gene. Source: tissue from the colon, taken at autopsy. The chain is built from TRBV24-1 and TRBJ2-3; TRBD2 matches at 12 bases. The sequence came from a female donor older than 55 with lung cancer. The CDR3 bases are TGTGCCACCAGTGATCGCCCAACTAGCGGGAGGATGGCAGATACGCAGTATTTT. Translated: CATSDRPTSGRMADTQYF.